A selection of T cell receptor beta chains follows, all from one sample in a study of blood T cell repertoires in COVID-19. The repertoire was sequenced with immunoSEQ multiplex PCR; TCRdb's copy has only in-frame clones and lacks some. The profile shows approximately 65,000 clones, roughly 88% of them singletons. Sequencing input: peripheral blood. These receptors were taken from a man aged 45-60 years with COVID-19, enrolled during active disease. CDR3s leave out the opening cysteine and the closing phenylalanine or tryptophan. The order of the fields is V gene, J gene, CDR3 protein.

TRBV5-1	TRBJ1-6	ASSLSQTGQSPLH
TRBV7-9	TRBJ1-5	ASSREGQPQH
TRBV15	TRBJ2-3	ATSRVGGSSVSGDTQY
TRBV5-1	TRBJ1-1	ASSLGHTGENEAF
TRBV27	TRBJ1-2	ASGTGNYGYT
TRBV29-1	TRBJ2-3	SVVPVDTQY
TRBV9	TRBJ2-3	ASSAIPGTGGPRHTDTQY
TRBV11-2	TRBJ2-7	ASSPRGLWREAFRYEQY
TRBV29-1	TRBJ1-2	SVEGPIRQTYGYT
TRBV10-3	TRBJ2-7	AIRTEASYEQY
TRBV7-2	TRBJ2-7	ASRTGTDSYEQY
TRBV28	TRBJ1-2	ASSPLDMTGFYGYT
TRBV6-6	TRBJ2-6	ASSLSLSGANVLT
TRBV28	TRBJ2-7	ASSLRTPSEDYEQY
TRBV7-6	TRBJ2-3	ASSLGRTVITDTQY
TRBV10-3	TRBJ1-1	AIRQTTDTEAF
TRBV30	TRBJ2-3	ATEIGESGTDTQY
TRBV6-5	TRBJ1-1	ASERRPDTEAF
TRBV18	TRBJ2-5	ASSPGQGETQY
TRBV12-3/TRBV12-4	TRBJ2-3	ASSPSGNTQY
TRBV30	TRBJ1-1	AWDRNYEAF
TRBV24-1	TRBJ2-1	ATSDFKSGSSYNEQF
TRBV21-1	TRBJ2-5	ASSKGDRGLQETQY
TRBV6-1	TRBJ1-1	ASSDWGRGNTEAF
TRBV14	TRBJ2-7	ASRGQGAPYEQY
TRBV5-1	TRBJ1-2	ASSGETGGNYGYT
TRBV6-5	TRBJ1-3	ASSFGQSGNTIY
TRBV5-1	TRBJ2-1	ASSRSSGGDHNEQF
TRBV19	TRBJ1-2	ASSIQQGASNYGYT
TRBV3-1/TRBV3-2	TRBJ1-4	ASSQGDEKLF
TRBV7-2	TRBJ1-2	ASSFQLGYGYT